The clone carrying this T cell receptor (beta chain) was recorded once. These data are taken from a study of CD8 T cells in Susac syndrome. Reverse transcription of roughly 0.5 to 1 ug RNA was carried out with random hexamers. Amplification of TCR beta CDR3 by immunoSEQ multiplex PCR spanned 54 Vbeta and 13 Jbeta. A single record per CDR3 protein comes from TCRdb applying MiXCR to the immunoSEQ multiplex PCR reads. This table has under 95,000 distinct CDR3 sequences, roughly 94% appearing once. TCR beta from blood CD8+ and CD4+ T cells was sequenced. V gave up 0 bases and J gave up 7 bases, with 16 bases separating them. The length of the CDR3 is 16 residues. The germline V gene encodes CDR1 MGHRA and CDR2 YSYEKL.

The sequence derives from a human donor with Susac syndrome. The sequenced material came from CD4+ T cells from PBMCs. The chain couples TRBV4-1 to TRBJ2-1; no definite D call. CDR3 residues: CASSQDLVPAVNEQFF. The CDR3 nucleotides read TGCGCCAGCAGCCAAGATCTCGTGCCGGCAGTGAATGAGCAGTTCTTC.